This T cell receptor (beta chain) comes out of a study of beta chain features in type 1 diabetes. As for the study in general: Patient and healthy donor groups were alike in age, gender and cell yields. Study-wide findings and caveats: Within the patient group, naive, central memory and Treg TCRB repertoires appeared more similar to each other than within healthy donors.

V shed 4 bases and J 15 bases; nucleotides not matched to a gene: 20. The CDR3 extends over 16 amino acids. CDR1 and CDR2 from the germline V gene are SGHRS and YFSETQ. The sequenced template was cDNA made from the entire isolated RNA. Clones were sequenced by immunoSEQ multiplex PCR, and TCRdb holds only the in-frame ones, with some missing. The sample yields hundreds of thousands of clones, around an eighth seen once. Notes on this clone: Its antigen is currently unknown.

This TCR came from a man aged 18 to 29 in good health. Sequencing was performed on naive CD4+ T cells from blood. The chain combines TRBV5-1 with TRBJ2-1; 9 positions match TRBD2. The CDR3 DNA reads TGCGCCAGCAGCCCGCGGCGGGGAAGCGCTAGCGGGGTATCGTTCTTC. It specifies CASSPRRGSASGVSFF.